This section outlines one T cell receptor (beta chain) sequence together with its context. The primer mix had 60 Vbeta and 13 Jbeta primers. Sequencing was performed with immunoSEQ multiplex PCR; in TCRdb, only in-frame clones are kept and a portion is missing. The sample lists roughly 100,000 clones; 60% to 75% were seen once. These data come from a study of cytomegalovirus exposure and HLA in healthy donors. CDR3 length equals 14 residues. V lost 1 base and J 0 bases, leaving 6 bases between the germline ends. Germline V gene sequence: CDR1 LNHDA, CDR2 SQIVND (reference sequence). Sequencing was carried out using PBMCs. This clonotype was sampled from a man in his sixties in good health and CMV-seronegative. The V call is TRBV19, the J call TRBJ1-2; D not resolved. CDR3 loop: CASSIGGANYGYTF. The DNA for the CDR3 is TGTGCCAGTAGTATAGGGGGAGCTAACTATGGCTACACCTTC.